The entry that follows covers one T cell receptor beta chain sequence. Unmatched junction bases numbered 6, after V lost 4 bases and J lost 4 bases. Germline V gives CDR1 SGHDT, CDR2 YYEEEE. This CDR3 is 15 amino acids long. The sample originates from a study of OX40 agonist ivuxolimab in advanced cancers. Libraries were prepared by immunoSEQ multiplex PCR; TCRdb keeps only in-frame clonotypes and omits some of them. The sample carries some 100,000 clones, around 85% recorded once. The sequence derives from an adult with an advanced solid tumor such as melanoma, head and neck, liver or kidney cancer. The chain employs TRBV5-6 and TRBJ1-2; 11 nucleotides line up with TRBD1. Here the sequenced sample was CD4+ or CD8+ T cells sorted from blood, taken in a trial of the OX40 agonist ivuxolimab. DNA for the CDR3: TGTGCCAGCAGCCCGGACAGGGGGCGGGCCTATGGCTACACCTTC. As protein: CASSPDRGRAYGYTF. Filled out from reference TRBV5-6 and TRBJ1-2, the complete variable domain reads DAGVTQSPTHLIKTRGQQVTLRCSPKSGHDTVSWYQQALGQGPQFIFQYYEEEERQRGNFPDRFSGHQFPNYSSELNVNALLLGDSALYLCASSPDRGRAYGYTFGSGTRLTVV.